This is a list of T cell receptor beta chains from one sample in a study of cytomegalovirus exposure and HLA in healthy donors. Clones were read by immunoSEQ multiplex PCR, and TCRdb kept only the in-frame ones, dropping some. The repertoire has some 180,000 clones, approximately 84% of them found once; the top ten carry 1.4%. What was sequenced was PBMCs. These receptors all stem from a girl aged 5-17 years in good health and CMV-seropositive. Both conserved end residues are part of each CDR3.

TRBV4-1	TRBJ2-5	CASSNEGSQETQYF
TRBV9	TRBJ2-3	CASSALLPTDTQYF
TRBV7-2	TRBJ2-4	CASSTGQGSAKNIQYF
TRBV27	TRBJ2-1	CATHYRDNEQFF
TRBV2	TRBJ1-5	CASTKDRGQPQHF
TRBV29-1	TRBJ2-3	CSVEEVAGGGGQYF
TRBV29-1	TRBJ2-7	CSVGRRGEQYF
TRBV19	TRBJ1-4	CASSIESAFTGAATNEKLFF
TRBV27	TRBJ1-2	CASSLSVLRTGAGYGYTF
TRBV5-1	TRBJ2-2	CASSDGTSRVRGTGELFF
TRBV5-6	TRBJ2-1	CASSNPRGKFF
TRBV6-4	TRBJ2-3	CASSDLLGGSGLGDTQYF
TRBV6-1	TRBJ1-2	CASSEEAGLWYGYTF
TRBV12-1	TRBJ2-1	CASSFAPSAGGPGEQFF
TRBV10-3	TRBJ1-2	CAISALPGGDYGYTF
TRBV28	TRBJ2-2	CASSPSPGELFF
TRBV6-5	TRBJ2-7	CASSYFLFYEQYF
TRBV18	TRBJ2-5	CASSQIQGGETQYF
TRBV21-1	TRBJ1-2	CASSTTGQENYGYTF
TRBV10-1	TRBJ2-1	CASSEKRGKYNEQFF
TRBV28	TRBJ1-1	CASSTGGANTEAFF
TRBV5-1	-	CASSLTGTSGPYEQYF
TRBV7-9	TRBJ1-2	CASSLMGGGYTF
TRBV30	TRBJ2-1	CAWSVSGQGGNNEQFF
TRBV29-1	TRBJ2-5	CSVVRGGGGETQYF
TRBV21-1	TRBJ2-1	CASNSGRHSYNEQFF
TRBV5-1	TRBJ2-5	CASNPQGGETQYF
TRBV7-9	TRBJ2-7	CASSSRGTLLEQYF
TRBV6-5	TRBJ2-3	CASSSGTSTDTQYF
TRBV6-5	TRBJ1-1	CASTQNPVIAGKAFF
TRBV5-1	TRBJ2-7	CASSLRTDRALYEQYF
TRBV4-2	TRBJ2-1	CASNRSPLRDLSNEQFF
TRBV4-1	TRBJ2-1	CASSQIYSAYSYNEQFF
TRBV18	TRBJ2-7	CASSSRVDEQYF
TRBV27	TRBJ2-6	CASSTTGAGANVLTF
TRBV6-1	TRBJ2-1	CASSASSDYNEQFF
TRBV19	TRBJ1-1	CASSTTGNTEAFF
TRBV19	TRBJ2-1	CASSSITSSYNEQFF
TRBV6-5	TRBJ1-1	CASSYPPGTGYPEAFF
TRBV7-6	TRBJ2-6	CASSLTAQLSSGANVLTF
TRBV12-5	TRBJ1-2	CATSEGVSYGYTF
TRBV10-3	TRBJ2-1	CAISEVAGVNEQFF